The clone carrying this T cell receptor (beta chain) was picked up many times. Its antigen is currently unknown. This record belongs to a study of T cells in Graves' hyperthyroidism and ophthalmopathy. Study conclusions and caveats: Most clonotypes expanded in thyroid above 0.001 were likewise present in blood. Separation of ophthalmopathy from stable hyperthyroidism was achieved by a 13 V-J model.

Amplification of TCR beta CDR3 regions was performed using RNA transcripts as template. RT-PCR in the first round (using the HTBI primer set) targeted the TCR CDR3. TCRdb passed the multiplex PCR reads through MiXCR, listing each CDR3 protein once. The sample lists 600,000 or so distinct CDR3 sequences; approximately 15% were seen once. The CDR3 runs to 12 residues. V was trimmed by 1 base and J by 6 bases, leaving 6 bases between them. In germline, CDR1 is LGHDT, CDR2 YNNKEL (reference sequence). Sequencing used blood. The receptor was isolated from a young woman with Graves' ophthalmopathy. The chain carries TRBV3-1 and TRBJ1-2; D call uncertain. The CDR3 sequence: CASSQADNGYTF. The DNA of the CDR3 is TGTGCCAGCAGCCAAGCGGATAATGGCTACACCTTC.